A single sample is the source of the 28 T cell receptor beta chains below, sequenced in a study of T cell repertoires in cytomegalovirus infection. TCRdb independently ran MiXCR on the reads; one entry per CDR3 protein. The sample includes 400,000 or so distinct CDR3 sequences, approximately 32% of them seen just once. Sample: PBMCs. The receptor set was obtained from a human donor in good health (CMV status not recorded). Some clones in this sample may be carry-over from other donors' samples.

This clonotype was counted a few times. The J gene is TRBJ2-5, the V gene TRBV7-8, with a tentative D call TRBD1 (5 bases). CDR3 size: 15 residues. Per germline, CDR1 SGHVS and CDR2 FQNEAQ. The ends were cut back, 2 bases at V and 2 bases at J, with 12 bases in the middle. The CDR3 DNA reads TGTGCCAGCAGCTTAATAGCAGGGCGTCAAGAGACCCAGTACTTC. Translating it yields CASSLIAGRQETQYF.

For this clonotype: The germline gene is not matched at one end of the junction; a read error may be the cause. The chain joins TRBV27 to TRBJ1-2; D gene ambiguous. Germline V gene data show CDR1 as MNHEY and CDR2 as SMNVEV (reference sequence). The CDR3 spans 16 residues. CDR3 sequence: CASSRFWEFMYYGYTF. The CDR3 nucleotides are TGTGCCAGCAGTCGATTTTGGGAGTTTATGTACTATGGCTACACATTC.

The genes are TRBV20-1 and TRBJ1-1; TRBD1 matches 7 bases. Germline V gene lookup returns CDR1 DFQATT and CDR2 SNEGSKA (reference sequence). V was pared by 3 bases and J by 2 bases, with 18 bases of the junction left unmatched. The CDR3 loop spans 18 amino acids. For the CDR3, the DNA is TGCAGTGCTAGCTCAATGGCAGGGGGGCGGGCACGCAACACTGAAGCTTTCTTT. Amino acid sequence: CSASSMAGGRARNTEAFF.

This clonotype came up many times. The J gene is TRBJ2-3, the V gene TRBV7-3, with D perhaps matching TRBD2 (5 bases). This CDR3 has 14 residues. V lost 4 bases, J lost 1 base, and 9 bases lay in between. Germline V lookup: CDR1 SGHTA, CDR2 FQGTGA. CDR3 protein: CASSWVGGTDTQYF. Here the CDR3 DNA reads TGTGCCAGCAGCTGGGTCGGGGGCACAGATACGCAGTATTTT.

In regard to this clonotype: With a much larger clone just one base away, this may be a read error. The rearrangement links TRBV11-3 to TRBJ2-7; the match to TRBD2 covers 7 bases. Losses at the gene ends were 0 bases for V and 7 bases for J; bases not matched to a gene: 3. Germline CDR1 is SGHNT and CDR2 is YENEEA. The CDR3 length is 13 residues. For the CDR3, the DNA is TGTGCCAGCAGCTTAGATCGGGGGGAAGAGCAGTACTTC. Its protein is CASSLDRGEEQYF. Full variable domain (missing parts from reference TRBV11-3 and TRBJ2-7): EAGVVQSPRYKIIEKKQPVAFWCNPISGHNTLYWYLQNLGQGPELLIRYENEEAVDDSQLPKDRFSAERLKGVDSTLKIQPAELGDSAVYLCASSLDRGEEQYFGPGTRLTVT.

On this clonotype: The junction departs from germline at one end; a sequencing error may be responsible. J is TRBJ1-2 and V is TRBV19, with 11 bases aligning to TRBD1. The CDR3 length is 13 residues. Germline lookup yields CDR1 LNHDA and CDR2 SQIVND (reference sequence). The CDR3 spells CDSLDRGQIGYTF. The CDR3 region has the DNA TGTGACAGTTTGGACAGGGGGCAGATTGGCTACACCTTC. The full variable domain, rest sourced from reference TRBV19 and TRBJ1-2, is DGGITQSPKYLFRKEGQNVTLSCEQNLNHDAMYWYRQDPGQGLRLIYYSQIVNDFQKGDIAEGYSVSREKKESFPLTVTSAQKNPTAFYLCDSLDRGQIGYTFGSGTRLTVV.

This clonotype was picked up a small number of times. This chain uses TRBV13 with TRBJ1-1; 9 nucleotides line up with TRBD1. V was clipped by 6 bases and J by 6 bases; unmatched bases: 20. Germline lookup yields CDR1 PRHDT and CDR2 FYEKMQ (reference sequence). The CDR3 consists of 18 residues. The CDR3 loop reads CASSSTGTGQSKRAEAFF. The CDR3 nucleotides read TGTGCCAGCAGTTCTACCGGGACAGGGCAATCCAAGAGGGCTGAAGCTTTCTTT.

The chain uses TRBV28 and TRBJ2-3; D is unresolved. The germline CDR1 and CDR2 sequences are MDHEN and SYDVKM. V was pared by 3 bases and J by 6 bases, with 16 bases between. This CDR3 has 15 residues. CDR3 DNA sequence: TGTGCCAGCAGTTTTTCGGCCCAGCTGACTGATACGCAGTATTTT. It specifies CASSFSAQLTDTQYF.

In this sample, this clonotype turned up many times. The rearrangement links TRBV7-8 to TRBJ2-7; 8 bases fit TRBD2. The germline gives CDR1 SGHVS, CDR2 FQNEAQ. J lost 0 bases, V lost 3 bases, and 4 bases had no gene match. The length of the CDR3 is 15 residues. The CDR3 spells CASSFGGGYSYEQYF. DNA for the CDR3: TGTGCCAGCAGCTTCGGGGGGGGGTACTCCTACGAGCAGTACTTC. Full variable domain (outside the CDR3, taken from reference TRBV7-8 and TRBJ2-7): GAGVSQSPRYKVAKRGQDVALRCDPISGHVSLFWYQQALGQGPEFLTYFQNEAQLDKSGLPSDRFFAERPEGSVSTLKIQRTQQEDSAVYLCASSFGGGYSYEQYFGPGTRLTVT.

The chain combines TRBV27 with TRBJ1-1; 10 nucleotides agree with TRBD1. J lost 3 bases, V lost 5 bases, and 9 bases had no gene match. This CDR3 is 16 amino acids long. CDR1 and CDR2 from the germline V gene are MNHEY and SMNVEV (reference sequence). The CDR3 reads CASSVLTGGLDTEAFF. The CDR3 bases are TGTGCCAGCAGTGTCCTGACAGGGGGCCTCGACACTGAAGCTTTCTTT.

This chain's CDR3 is CSVVQGMNTEAFF. CDR3 nucleotides: TGCAGCGTAGTACAGGGGATGAACACTGAAGCTTTCTTT. V usage is TRBV29-1 and J usage is TRBJ1-1; 7 positions match TRBD1. Germline V lookup: CDR1 SQVTM, CDR2 ANQGSEA. The CDR3 has 13 residues. J lost 0 bases, V lost 6 bases, and 4 bases had no gene match.

The rearrangement uses TRBV9 and TRBJ1-2; weak D call: TRBD1 (5 bases). Germline CDR1 SGDLS, CDR2 YYNGEE. The V gene lost 1 base and the J gene lost 2 bases, with 12 bases spanning the gap. This CDR3 is 15 amino acids long. CDR3 bases: TGTGCCAGCAGCGTAACGGGGGATTCAAACTATGGCTACACCTTC. It codes for CASSVTGDSNYGYTF.

The sample holds a few counts of this clonotype. This CDR3 reads CASSQDPGRGEETQYF. Here the CDR3 DNA reads TGCGCCAGCAGCCAAGATCCGGGACGGGGGGAGGAGACCCAGTACTTC. The rearrangement uses TRBV4-1 and TRBJ2-5; 7 nucleotides agree with TRBD2. The V and J ends lost 0 bases and 5 bases, in that order; junction bases with no gene match: 9. Germline V gives CDR1 MGHRA, CDR2 YSYEKL. The CDR3 is 16 amino acids.

J is TRBJ2-7 and V is TRBV7-6; no clear D gene. Trimming left V 3 bases short and J 5 bases short, with 14 bases between. There are 14 residues in the CDR3. Per germline, CDR1 SGHVS and CDR2 FNYEAQ. The CDR3 sequence: CASSFGPTQHEQYF. CDR3 nucleotides: TGTGCCAGCAGCTTTGGTCCAACTCAGCACGAGCAGTACTTC.

As regards this clonotype: Compared with germline, one end of the junction differs, possibly owing to a read error. This chain uses TRBV19 with TRBJ1-6; 7 bases agree with TRBD1. There are 15 residues in the CDR3. CDR1 LNHDA and CDR2 SQIVND come from the germline V gene (reference sequence). The CDR3 sequence is CASSIGQVGNSALHF. The CDR3 coding sequence is TGTGCCAGTAGTATCGGACAGGTCGGTAATTCAGCCCTCCACTTT.

This clonotype was seen at least ten times. The chain recombines TRBV11-2 with TRBJ2-7; 9 bases map to TRBD1. The V gene's germline CDR1 is SGHAT and CDR2 FQNNGV. Trimming at V came to 4 bases and at J to 6 bases, leaving 10 bases not matched to a gene. The CDR3 covers 15 residues. The CDR3 protein is CASSWGGTGIAEQYF. The CDR3 DNA reads TGTGCCAGCAGCTGGGGGGGGACAGGGATCGCCGAGCAGTACTTC.

This clonotype occurred a few times. The chain uses TRBV2 and TRBJ2-3, with D tentatively TRBD1 (6 bases). This CDR3 region has 13 residues. The V and J ends lost 3 bases and 6 bases respectively, with 10 bases between them. CDR1 and CDR2 from the germline V gene are SNHLY and FYNNEI. The chain's CDR3 is CASSDEGVDTQYF. The CDR3 DNA reads TGTGCCAGCAGTGATGAGGGGGTGGATACGCAGTATTTT.

The sample holds many counts of this clonotype. J is TRBJ1-1 and V is TRBV2; the D is unclear. This CDR3 is 11 amino acids long. CDR1 and CDR2 from the germline V gene are SNHLY and FYNNEI. V lost 4 bases and J 7 bases, leaving 7 bases between the germline ends. The CDR3 region has the DNA TGTGCCAGCAGTGGCGCCTTTGAAGCTTTCTTT. Translated: CASSGAFEAFF. The full variable domain, in which reference TRBV2 and TRBJ1-1 provide the parts outside the CDR3, is EPEVTQTPSHQVTQMGQEVILRCVPISNHLYFYWYRQILGQKVEFLVSFYNNEISEKSEIFDDQFSVERPDGSNFTLKIRSTKLEDSAMYFCASSGAFEAFFGQGTRLTVV.

The rearrangement uses TRBV6-2 or TRBV6-3 and TRBJ1-2, with a weak D call TRBD1 (6 bases). V lost 0 bases and J lost 6, with 14 bases in between. Germline V CDR1 and CDR2: MNHEY, SVGEGT. The CDR3 loop spans 15 amino acids. The CDR3 region has the DNA TGTGCCAGCAGTTACTCTACAGGGTTATTGGATGGCTACACCTTC. It specifies CASSYSTGLLDGYTF.

This clonotype was found a few times. The gene calls are TRBV12-3 or TRBV12-4 and TRBJ1-1, with a weak D call TRBD1 (5 bases). The CDR3 totals 15 residues. The V end lost 7 bases, the J end lost 0 bases, and 15 bases lay between the germline ends. CDR3 amino acids: CASKAQGSMNTEAFF. The CDR3 bases are TGTGCCAGCAAGGCCCAGGGTTCGATGAACACTGAAGCTTTCTTT.

The rearrangement links TRBV24-1 to TRBJ1-1; 9 bases match TRBD1. The CDR3 runs 17 residues. Germline CDR1 is KGHDR and CDR2 is SFDVKD. J gave up 0 bases and V 0 bases, and 4 bases lay outside the gene matches. The CDR3 nucleotides read TGTGCCACCAGTGATTTGGCCGGACAGGGGATGAACACTGAAGCTTTCTTT. Its protein is CATSDLAGQGMNTEAFF.

This clonotype was detected only a few times. This chain uses TRBV28 with TRBJ2-7; 7 positions agree with TRBD1. The V segment lost 2 bases and the J segment 3 bases; nucleotides outside the gene matches: 4. The V gene's germline CDR1 is MDHEN and CDR2 SYDVKM. The CDR3 totals 14 residues. In DNA, the CDR3 is TGTGCCAGCAGTTTAGGGGGACAGAACTACGAGCAGTACTTC. Its translation: CASSLGGQNYEQYF.

As to this clonotype: The CDR3 carries no conserved terminal phenylalanine or tryptophan, so it likely arises from a read error. The chain couples TRBV6-2 or TRBV6-3 to TRBJ2-7; D might be TRBD1 or TRBD2, each matching 5 bases. Germline lookup yields CDR1 MNHEY and CDR2 SVGEGT. The CDR3 is made up of 15 amino acids. The V gene lost 2 bases and the J gene lost 2 bases, with 13 bases spanning the gap. For the CDR3, the DNA is TGTGCCAGCAGTTACGGCCAGGGAGATCCCTACGAGCAGTACTTA. Translating it yields CASSYGQGDPYEQYL.

This clonotype was detected a few times. The chain is built from TRBV7-8 and TRBJ2-2; weak D call: TRBD2 (6 bases). This CDR3 contains 15 residues. The germline V and J ends were trimmed by 5 bases and 4 bases, with 14 bases remaining between them. Germline CDR1 reads SGHVS; CDR2 reads FQNEAQ. CDR3: CASSAGSGGTGELFF. The CDR3 bases are TGTGCCAGCAGCGCCGGGTCCGGGGGCACCGGGGAGCTGTTTTTT.

This clonotype was observed at least ten times. The V and J genes are TRBV12-3 or TRBV12-4 and TRBJ2-1; D uncertain. The CDR3 is made up of 11 amino acids. The ends were cut back, 3 bases at V and 12 bases at J, with 9 bases in the middle. The CDR3 bases are TGTGCCAGCAGTTTCCGTGTCGCGCAGTTCTTC. It yields the protein CASSFRVAQFF.

V and J are TRBV19 and TRBJ2-2, with unresolved D. The CDR3 spans 14 residues. The V and J ends lost 5 bases and 0 bases respectively, with 7 bases between them. CDR1 is LNHDA, CDR2 SQIVND, per germline (reference sequence). DNA for the CDR3: TGTGCCAGTAGTGTGTCTACGAACACCGGGGAGCTGTTTTTT. Residues: CASSVSTNTGELFF.

In the case of this clonotype: Since the CDR3 does not end with the conserved phenylalanine or tryptophan, this likely comes from a read error. The chain joins TRBV5-6 to TRBJ2-1; a possible D gene is TRBD2 (6 bases). Germline values: CDR1 SGHDT, CDR2 YYEEEE. The CDR3 is 15 residues long. V lost 4 bases and J lost 3, with 14 bases in between. The CDR3 protein is CASSSRRGGYNEQFL. The CDR3 DNA follows: TGTGCCAGCAGCAGCCGGAGGGGCGGCTACAATGAGCAGTTCTTA.

The table lists this clonotype with a count of one. The J gene is TRBJ1-1, the V gene TRBV10-3; D ambiguous. This CDR3 is built from 13 residues. Trimming stripped 2 bases from V and 1 base from J, with 5 bases between. Per germline, CDR1 ENHRY and CDR2 SYGVKD. The CDR3 coding sequence is TGTGCCATCAGTGAGGATCCGAACACTGAAGCTTTCTTT. It is translated as CAISEDPNTEAFF.